This is a list of T cell receptor beta chains from one sample in a study of regulatory T cells in long-lasting Graves disease. TCRdb independently ran MiXCR on the multiplex PCR reads; one entry per CDR3 protein. The table has 250,000 to 300,000 distinct CDR3 sequences, under 20% seen once. These data were also filed under a second study, of T cells in Graves' hyperthyroidism and ophthalmopathy.

The sequencing here drew on peripheral blood mononuclear cells (PBMCs), taken at new diagnosis, from a patient treated with antithyroid drugs. The receptors were sampled from a woman younger than 45 with Graves disease. CDR3s include the opening cysteine and the closing phenylalanine or tryptophan. Fields, in order: J gene, V gene, clone size, D gene, CDR3 protein, CDR3 DNA. D genes are given only for firm matches. The size of a clone is reported for some rows only, either as once, few or many, or as a class for expanded clones.

J: TRBJ1-1
V: TRBV20-1
size: many
D: -
CDR3: CSATRGVGTEAFF
DNA: TGCAGTGCCACGCGGGGGGTCGGCACTGAAGCTTTCTTT

J: TRBJ1-6
V: TRBV12-3/TRBV12-4
size: -
D: -
CDR3: CASSAWLDSPLHF
DNA: TGTGCCAGCAGCGCTTGGTTGGATTCACCCCTCCACTTT

J: TRBJ1-1
V: TRBV20-1
size: many
D: TRBD1
CDR3: CSARGDRAYTEAFF
DNA: TGCAGTGCTAGGGGGGACAGGGCGTACACTGAAGCTTTCTTT

J: TRBJ2-5
V: TRBV20-1
size: -
D: TRBD2
CDR3: CSAISLAGTQETQYF
DNA: TGCAGTGCTATATCCCTAGCGGGAACCCAAGAGACCCAGTACTTC

J: TRBJ2-1
V: TRBV20-1
size: many
D: TRBD2
CDR3: CSATLTGTNFHNEQFF
DNA: TGCAGTGCGACACTTACCGGGACTAATTTCCACAATGAGCAGTTCTTC

J: TRBJ1-2
V: TRBV9
size: many
D: -
CDR3: CASSETPLGREGWDYTF
DNA: TGTGCCAGCAGCGAAACCCCACTTGGTCGAGAAGGATGGGACTACACCTTC

J: TRBJ1-2
V: TRBV12-3/TRBV12-4
size: -
D: TRBD1
CDR3: CASSSRTGVRYGYTF
DNA: TGTGCCAGCAGCTCACGGACAGGGGTTCGCTATGGCTACACCTTC

J: TRBJ2-5
V: TRBV2
size: many
D: -
CDR3: CASSGSETQYF
DNA: TGTGCCAGCAGTGGATCGGAGACCCAGTACTTC

J: TRBJ1-2
V: TRBV14
size: many
D: -
CDR3: CASSQEVNGYGYTF
DNA: TGTGCCAGCAGCCAAGAAGTTAATGGGTATGGCTACACCTTC

J: TRBJ1-1
V: TRBV12-3/TRBV12-4
size: many
D: -
CDR3: CASSPNQGSGAFF
DNA: TGTGCCAGCAGTCCCAACCAGGGGTCCGGAGCTTTCTTT

J: TRBJ2-3
V: TRBV7-2
size: many
D: TRBD1
CDR3: CASSSSHRGASTDTQYF
DNA: TGTGCCAGCAGCTCTTCCCACAGGGGGGCTAGCACAGATACGCAGTATTTT

J: TRBJ2-5
V: TRBV29-1
size: -
D: -
CDR3: CSVDRSGMLETQYF
DNA: TGCAGCGTTGACAGGAGCGGTATGCTGGAGACCCAGTACTTC

J: TRBJ2-1
V: TRBV12-3/TRBV12-4
size: many
D: -
CDR3: CASSRSRPGDLSYNEQFF
DNA: TGTGCCAGCAGCCGAAGTCGTCCCGGGGACCTATCCTACAATGAGCAGTTCTTC

J: TRBJ1-1
V: TRBV4-1
size: many
D: TRBD1
CDR3: CATTPGQVNTEAFF
DNA: TGCGCCACAACCCCCGGACAGGTTAACACTGAAGCTTTCTTT

J: TRBJ1-2
V: TRBV9
size: few
D: TRBD1
CDR3: CASSVQGASNYGYTF
DNA: TGTGCCAGCAGCGTGCAGGGGGCGTCGAACTATGGCTACACCTTC

J: TRBJ1-6
V: TRBV20-1
size: many
D: -
CDR3: CSARVVGDPPLHF
DNA: TGCAGTGCTAGGGTCGTGGGGGACCCACCCCTCCACTTT

J: TRBJ2-3
V: TRBV7-2
size: many
D: -
CDR3: CASSSQPNLSTDTQYF
DNA: TGTGCCAGCAGCTCACAACCAAATCTATCCACAGATACGCAGTATTTT

J: TRBJ2-7
V: TRBV7-2
size: few
D: TRBD2
CDR3: CASNRGGGGGYEQYF
DNA: TGTGCCAGCAACCGGGGGGGGGGGGGCGGCTACGAGCAGTACTTC

J: TRBJ1-2
V: TRBV7-2
size: many
D: -
CDR3: CASRPGTGGYTF
DNA: TGTGCCAGCAGACCGGGGACTGGAGGCTACACCTTC

J: TRBJ1-2
V: TRBV20-1
size: few
D: TRBD1
CDR3: CSARDWDRERYTF
DNA: TGCAGTGCTAGAGATTGGGACAGGGAGCGCTACACCTTC

J: TRBJ1-6
V: TRBV5-5
size: many
D: -
CDR3: CASRSGGNSPLHF
DNA: TGTGCCAGCAGATCGGGAGGGAATTCACCCCTCCACTTT

J: TRBJ1-2
V: TRBV3-1
size: many
D: -
CDR3: CASSQERLNYGYTF
DNA: TGTGCCAGCAGCCAAGAGAGGCTTAACTATGGCTACACCTTC

J: TRBJ1-5
V: TRBV10-3
size: many
D: -
CDR3: CAISSGTAGAAPQHF
DNA: TGTGCCATCAGTTCCGGGACCGCGGGGGCCGCGCCCCAGCATTTT

J: TRBJ2-5
V: TRBV5-8
size: once
D: -
CDR3: CASNPDPRETQYF
DNA: TGTGCCAGCAACCCGGACCCAAGGGAGACCCAGTACTTC

J: TRBJ2-7
V: TRBV6-1
size: many
D: -
CDR3: CASSRGGYEQYF
DNA: TGTGCCAGCAGCCGGGGCGGATACGAGCAGTACTTC

J: TRBJ2-7
V: TRBV4-1
size: many
D: TRBD1
CDR3: CASSAGTGPSYEQYF
DNA: TGTGCCAGCAGCGCCGGGACAGGGCCATCCTACGAGCAGTACTTC

J: TRBJ1-1
V: TRBV20-1
size: many
D: -
CDR3: CSARLLGTEAFF
DNA: TGCAGTGCTAGGTTATTGGGCACTGAAGCTTTCTTT

J: TRBJ1-5
V: TRBV9
size: many
D: -
CDR3: CASSVADNQPQHF
DNA: TGTGCCAGCAGCGTAGCCGACAATCAGCCCCAGCATTTT

J: TRBJ1-1
V: TRBV6-1
size: few
D: -
CDR3: CASRTATEAFF
DNA: TGTGCCAGCAGAACAGCCACTGAAGCTTTCTTT

J: TRBJ1-5
V: TRBV7-9
size: many
D: -
CDR3: CASSLGYQPQHF
DNA: TGTGCCAGCAGCTTAGGCTATCAGCCCCAGCATTTT

J: TRBJ2-7
V: TRBV12-3/TRBV12-4
size: -
D: -
CDR3: CASGEGADFGEQYF
DNA: TGTGCCAGCGGCGAGGGAGCGGACTTCGGCGAGCAGTACTTC

J: TRBJ2-3
V: TRBV7-9
size: many
D: -
CDR3: CASSTRDGFLTSTDTQYF
DNA: TGTGCCAGCAGCACCCGGGACGGATTCCTAACTAGCACAGATACGCAGTATTTT

J: TRBJ1-5
V: TRBV29-1
size: -
D: -
CDR3: CSVVWGPNQPQHF
DNA: TGCAGCGTAGTATGGGGCCCAAATCAGCCCCAGCATTTT

J: TRBJ1-1
V: TRBV18
size: -
D: -
CDR3: CASSPGRGTEAFF
DNA: TGTGCCAGCTCACCAGGTCGGGGCACTGAAGCTTTCTTT

J: TRBJ1-5
V: TRBV18
size: many
D: -
CDR3: CASSPGQRVNQPQHF
DNA: TGTGCCAGCTCACCTGGACAGAGGGTGAATCAGCCCCAGCATTTT

J: TRBJ1-5
V: TRBV6-1
size: many
D: TRBD1
CDR3: CASSPGTGHFNQPQHF
DNA: TGTGCCAGCAGTCCCGGGACAGGCCATTTCAATCAGCCCCAGCATTTT

J: TRBJ2-1
V: TRBV9
size: once
D: TRBD2
CDR3: CASSKSGRRNEQFF
DNA: TGTGCCAGCAGCAAGAGCGGGAGGAGGAATGAGCAGTTCTTC

J: TRBJ1-5
V: TRBV7-8
size: many
D: -
CDR3: CASSLAQGRSWSNQPQHF
DNA: TGTGCCAGCAGCTTAGCGCAGGGCAGATCGTGGAGCAATCAGCCCCAGCATTTT

J: TRBJ1-2
V: TRBV20-1
size: many
D: -
CDR3: CSAQGGRQYYGYTF
DNA: TGCAGTGCCCAGGGCGGCAGACAATACTATGGCTACACCTTC

J: TRBJ2-7
V: TRBV27
size: many
D: TRBD2
CDR3: CASSPRRGGYEQYF
DNA: TGTGCCAGCAGTCCCAGGCGGGGGGGGTACGAGCAGTACTTC

J: TRBJ1-6
V: TRBV5-1
size: -
D: -
CDR3: CASSSRTDDNSPLHF
DNA: TGCGCCAGCAGCTCCCGGACTGACGATAATTCACCCCTCCACTTT

J: TRBJ2-2
V: TRBV2
size: -
D: TRBD1
CDR3: CASSATGGGTGELFF
DNA: TGTGCCAGCAGCGCGACAGGGGGTGGAACCGGGGAGCTGTTTTTT

J: TRBJ2-7
V: TRBV6-1
size: many
D: TRBD1
CDR3: CASSVTGQVSYEQYF
DNA: TGTGCCAGCAGTGTCACCGGACAGGTGTCCTACGAGCAGTACTTC

J: TRBJ1-1
V: TRBV27
size: many
D: -
CDR3: CASSSAGVNTEAFF
DNA: TGTGCCAGCAGCTCGGCAGGGGTGAACACTGAAGCTTTCTTT

J: TRBJ1-6
V: TRBV27
size: many
D: TRBD1
CDR3: CASSAGTGNSPLHF
DNA: TGTGCCAGCAGTGCTGGGACAGGGAATTCACCCCTCCACTTT

J: TRBJ2-1
V: TRBV7-6
size: many
D: -
CDR3: CASSAPESSYNEQFF
DNA: TGTGCCAGCAGCGCGCCAGAGAGCTCCTACAATGAGCAGTTCTTC

J: TRBJ2-5
V: TRBV20-1
size: many
D: -
CDR3: CSALVPGVQETQYF
DNA: TGCAGTGCCCTGGTTCCGGGGGTCCAAGAGACCCAGTACTTC

J: TRBJ1-2
V: TRBV4-1
size: many
D: -
CDR3: CASSPPEGYTF
DNA: TGCGCCAGCAGCCCTCCTGAAGGCTACACCTTC

J: TRBJ2-1
V: TRBV7-3
size: many
D: TRBD1
CDR3: CASSLSGTGDNEQFF
DNA: TGTGCCAGCAGCTTAAGCGGGACAGGGGATAATGAGCAGTTCTTC

J: TRBJ2-7
V: TRBV27
size: few
D: -
CDR3: CASSLIQGREQYF
DNA: TGTGCCAGCAGTTTAATACAGGGACGCGAGCAGTACTTC

J: TRBJ2-5
V: TRBV3-1
size: -
D: -
CDR3: CASSQGLIETQYF
DNA: TGTGCCAGCAGCCAAGGTCTCATAGAGACCCAGTACTTC

J: TRBJ1-1
V: TRBV5-4
size: many
D: -
CDR3: CASSLQGGTEAFF
DNA: TGTGCCAGCAGTCTCCAGGGTGGCACTGAAGCTTTCTTT

J: TRBJ1-2
V: TRBV10-2
size: -
D: -
CDR3: CASSESSWNYGYTF
DNA: TGCGCCAGCAGTGAGTCGTCCTGGAACTATGGCTACACCTTC

J: TRBJ2-5
V: TRBV7-6
size: many
D: -
CDR3: CASSLGSLRQETQYF
DNA: TGTGCCAGCAGCTTAGGGTCGCTGAGACAAGAGACCCAGTACTTC

J: TRBJ2-7
V: TRBV6-5
size: many
D: -
CDR3: CASSLQVEYEQYF
DNA: TGTGCCAGCAGTTTACAGGTAGAATACGAGCAGTACTTC

J: TRBJ1-2
V: TRBV20-1
size: many
D: TRBD1
CDR3: CSARGRDRVDYGYTF
DNA: TGCAGTGCTAGAGGCCGGGACAGGGTCGACTATGGCTACACCTTC

J: TRBJ1-4
V: TRBV6-1
size: -
D: TRBD1
CDR3: CASTRNRDRVEEKLFF
DNA: TGTGCCAGCACCAGGAACCGGGACAGGGTCGAAGAAAAACTGTTTTTT

J: TRBJ1-1
V: TRBV20-1
size: -
D: -
CDR3: CSARDLWGNTEAFF
DNA: TGCAGTGCTAGAGATCTGTGGGGGAACACTGAAGCTTTCTTT

J: TRBJ2-7
V: TRBV6-2/TRBV6-3
size: many
D: TRBD1
CDR3: CASKGQGYEQYF
DNA: TGTGCCAGCAAGGGACAGGGCTACGAGCAGTACTTC